This T cell receptor (beta chain) was identified during a study of identical twins. General study findings and limits: Twin pairs had excess sharing that was weaker in beta out-of-frame sequences.

About this clonotype: Its matching antigen is unknown.

With template switching, a universal primer site was added, and the cDNA carried unique molecular identifiers. TCRdb re-called the 5' RACE reads through MiXCR, storing one row per CDR3 protein. The profile covers about 280,000 distinct CDR3 sequences, with 8% to 9% appearing a single time and roughly 2.1% taken by the ten largest. The germline CDR1 and CDR2 sequences are MNHNS and SASEGT. The CDR3 runs to 16 residues. Trimming left V 7 bases short and J 9 bases short, with 25 bases between. A further study also used this sample, focusing on yellow fever vaccine responses in identical twins.

The receptor was derived from a young woman in good health. The specimen sequenced was memory (CD45RO+) T cells sorted from blood. This rearrangement joins TRBV6-1 to TRBJ2-1; possible D gene TRBD1, 5 bases. The CDR3 DNA follows: TGTGCCAGCACTCCAACGCTGGGGCGGACACATATTGAGCAGTTCTTC. Its translation: CASTPTLGRTHIEQFF.